The 20 T cell receptor beta chains listed next were all sequenced from one sample in a study of T cells in Graves' hyperthyroidism and ophthalmopathy. TCR beta CDR3 sequences were amplified from RNA transcripts. The primer set for the first-round RT-PCR of the TCR CDR3 was HTBI. TCRdb reprocessed the multiplex PCR reads with MiXCR, giving one entry per CDR3 protein. The profile shows roughly 100,000 distinct CDR3 sequences, 40% to 50% of them singletons. The sequenced sample consisted of blood. The receptors come from a man aged 40-49 years with Graves' hyperthyroidism.

This clonotype was detected a few times. A much larger clone lies a single base off, so this may be a read error. This chain uses TRBV5-1 with TRBJ2-3; D may match TRBD1 or TRBD2 (5 bases each). CDR3 length: 16 residues. V was pared by 0 bases and J by 2 bases, with 13 bases between. The germline V gene encodes CDR1 SGHRS and CDR2 YFSETQ. CDR3 in DNA: TGCGCCAGCAGCTTGGGCCTAGTGGGGGACACAGATACGCAGTATTTT. It yields the protein CASSLGLVGDTDTQYF. The full variable domain, rest sourced from reference TRBV5-1 and TRBJ2-3, is KAGVTQTPRYLIKTRGQQVTLSCSPISGHRSVSWYQQTPGQGLQFLFEYFSETQRNKGNFPGRFSGRQFSNSRSEMNVSTLELGDSALYLCASSLGLVGDTDTQYFGPGTRLTVL.

This chain links TRBV2 with TRBJ1-1, with a weak D call TRBD1 (5 bases). With 5 bases removed from V and 1 base from J, the gap between germline ends came to 11 bases. Per germline, CDR1 SNHLY and CDR2 FYNNEI. The CDR3 length is 14 residues. CDR3 sequence reads: CASSPSGGNTEAFF. The CDR3 coding sequence is TGTGCCAGCAGTCCTAGCGGGGGGAACACTGAAGCTTTCTTT.

This clonotype was observed at least ten times. The chain has TRBV9 and TRBJ2-2; D gene ambiguous. The ends were cut back, 0 bases at V and 4 bases at J, with 7 bases in the middle. The CDR3 contains 14 residues. Germline V lookup: CDR1 SGDLS, CDR2 YYNGEE. CDR3 loop: CASSVAAFTGELFF. The DNA of the CDR3 is TGTGCCAGCAGCGTAGCGGCATTCACCGGGGAGCTGTTTTTT. The full variable domain, completed using reference TRBV9 and TRBJ2-2, is DSGVTQTPKHLITATGQRVTLRCSPRSGDLSVYWYQQSLDQGLQFLIQYYNGEERAKGNILERFSAQQFPDLHSELNLSSLELGDSALYFCASSVAAFTGELFFGEGSRLTVL.

This clonotype has at least ten counts. The CDR3 here is CASSYSGGWDQPQHF. The CDR3, as DNA: TGTGCCAGCAGTTACTCAGGGGGCTGGGATCAGCCCCAGCATTTT. The chain uses TRBV6-5 and TRBJ1-5; 7 bases are a match to TRBD1. Germline-derived CDR1 and CDR2 are MNHEY and SVGAGI. Trimming cost V 0 bases and J 5 bases; bases outside gene matches: 4. The CDR3 has 15 amino acids.

There are many counts of this clonotype. The genes are TRBV19 and TRBJ1-5, with no clear D. This CDR3 spans 15 amino acids. Trimming took 3 bases from V and 1 from J, leaving 10 bases between them. Germline CDR1 and CDR2: LNHDA and SQIVND (reference sequence). The CDR3, as DNA: TGTGCCAGTAGTATGAACCCCGTGAGCAATCAGCCCCAGCATTTT. Protein: CASSMNPVSNQPQHF.

This clonotype has only a few counts. J is TRBJ2-2 and V is TRBV7-3; 15 bases align to TRBD2. Trimming removed 5 bases from V and 0 bases from J; junction bases left unmatched: 7. The CDR3 is made up of 19 amino acids. Germline loops: CDR1 SGHTA, CDR2 FQGTGA. The CDR3 DNA follows: TGTGCCAGCAGCCAAACCGGACTAGCGGGGGGGCCGAACACCGGGGAGCTGTTTTTT. Its translation: CASSQTGLAGGPNTGELFF.

V gene TRBV15 combines with J gene TRBJ2-6, with D uncertain. Germline V lookup: CDR1 LNHNV, CDR2 YYDKDF (reference sequence). This CDR3 has 16 amino acids. Trimming pared 3 bases from V and 0 bases from J, leaving 9 bases between. The CDR3 is CATSSGKVSGANVLTF. In DNA, the CDR3 is TGTGCCACCAGCAGCGGAAAGGTCTCTGGGGCCAACGTCCTGACTTTC.

This clonotype was found many times. DNA of the CDR3: TGTGCCAGCAGCTTAGGCAGGAACTACAATGAGCAGTTCTTC. It is translated as CASSLGRNYNEQFF. This chain connects TRBV13 to TRBJ2-1; no firm D call. V was trimmed by 0 bases and J by 3 bases, leaving 6 bases between them. CDR1 is PRHDT, CDR2 FYEKMQ, per germline (reference sequence). The CDR3 loop spans 14 amino acids. Looking up the rest from reference TRBV13 and TRBJ2-1 gives the full variable domain: AAGVIQSPRHLIKEKRETATLKCYPIPRHDTVYWYQQGPGQDPQFLISFYEKMQSDKGSIPDRFSAQQFSDYHSELNMSSLELGDSALYFCASSLGRNYNEQFFGPGTRLTVL.

V gene TRBV7-2 combines with J gene TRBJ2-7; D may be TRBD2 (5 bases). The CDR3 is 11 amino acids. Germline V CDR1 and CDR2: SGHTA, FQGNSA. The germline V and J ends were trimmed by 5 bases and 7 bases, with 9 bases remaining between them. The CDR3 loop reads CASSPQREQYF. The CDR3 bases are TGTGCCAGCAGCCCCCAGCGGGAGCAGTACTTC. Full variable domain (missing parts from reference TRBV7-2 and TRBJ2-7): GAGVSQSPSNKVTEKGKDVELRCDPISGHTALYWYRQSLGQGLEFLIYFQGNSAPDKSGLPSDRFSAERTGGSVSTLTIQRTQQEDSAVYLCASSPQREQYFGPGTRLTVT.

This clonotype turned up a few times. The rearrangement uses TRBV9 and TRBJ2-3; the match to TRBD1 covers 10 bases. V lost 5 bases and J lost 3; bases outside the gene matches: 12. Germline V gene sequence: CDR1 SGDLS, CDR2 YYNGEE. The CDR3 contains 17 residues. CDR3 coding DNA: TGTGCCAGCAGTTGGACCACCCCGGGACAGGGGACAGATACGCAGTATTTT. This gives the protein CASSWTTPGQGTDTQYF.

This clonotype was observed at least ten times. This CDR3 is CASSGQWTDTQYF. The CDR3 bases are TGTGCCAGTAGTGGACAATGGACAGATACGCAGTATTTT. The genes are TRBV19 and TRBJ2-3; possibly TRBD1 for D (5 bases). This CDR3 contains 13 residues. Per the germline V gene, CDR1 is LNHDA and CDR2 is SQIVND (reference sequence). Trimming cost V 5 bases and J 3 bases, with 9 bases left between them.

In this sample, this clonotype turned up once. One end of the junction is discordant with germline, which a read error may explain. This chain joins TRBV7-2 and TRBJ2-3, with unresolved D. The length of the CDR3 is 11 residues. Germline V lookup: CDR1 SGHTA, CDR2 FQGNSA. The CDR3 bases are TGTACTAGCAGCTTAGCAGATACGCAGTATTTT. Translation: CTSSLADTQYF.

The chain has TRBV20-1 and TRBJ2-1, with 7 bases identical to TRBD2. Germline V gene sequence: CDR1 DFQATT, CDR2 SNEGSKA (reference sequence). V shed 3 bases and J 8 bases; nucleotides not matched to a gene: 10. CDR3 length: 14 residues. The chain's CDR3 is CSARGVSGWDEQFF. CDR3 nucleotides: TGCAGTGCTAGGGGGGTTAGCGGGTGGGATGAGCAGTTCTTC.

J is TRBJ1-1 and V is TRBV27, with no clear D. Germline CDR1 reads MNHEY; CDR2 reads SMNVEV (reference sequence). V was cut by 2 bases and J by 5 bases, with 9 bases left in between. The CDR3 is 13 amino acids. The CDR3 is CASSLLPGTEAFF. The DNA for the CDR3 is TGTGCCAGCAGTTTACTTCCCGGGACTGAAGCTTTCTTT.

This clonotype was detected many times. The chain recombines TRBV6-5 with TRBJ1-4; D unclear. V was pared by 0 bases and J by 4 bases, with 9 bases between. The CDR3 consists of 15 residues. CDR1 is MNHEY and CDR2 is SVGAGI in the germline V gene. The CDR3 region has the DNA TGTGCCAGCAGTTACTCGATCGGCCTTAATGAAAAACTGTTTTTT. Its translation: CASSYSIGLNEKLFF.

Notes on this clonotype: A much larger clone is a single base away; this may be a read error. This chain uses TRBV5-4 with TRBJ2-2, with D possibly matching TRBD2 (6 bases). This CDR3 spans 16 amino acids. Germline CDR1 and CDR2: SGHNT and YYREEE (reference sequence). V was shortened by 7 bases and J by 7 bases, with 23 bases between the two germline ends. This CDR3 reads CASAETAYSGGGELFF. As DNA, the CDR3 is TGTGCCAGCGCGGAAACAGCCTACTCCGGGGGCGGGGAGCTGTTTTTT.

Regarding this clonotype: A much larger clone sits a single nucleotide away, making a read error possible. The rearrangement uses TRBV6-4 and TRBJ1-4; D is unresolved. V lost 5 bases and J lost 5, with 9 bases in between. The CDR3 consists of 13 residues. Germline V gives CDR1 MRHNA, CDR2 SNTAGT. The CDR3, as DNA: TGTGCCAGCAGTTCAGCGGAGAATGAAAAACTGTTTTTT. Translation gives CASSSAENEKLFF.

About this clonotype itself: A read error is likely, as this CDR3 ends without the conserved phenylalanine or tryptophan. The limits of the CDR3 on the DNA are not certain, so only TCRdb's listed CDR3 is given. This rearrangement joins TRBV7-9 to TRBJ2-5; the table names TRBD2, a call not compared with the DNA. The CDR3 spans 10 amino acids, including both terminal residues. The germline gives CDR1 SEHNR, CDR2 FQNEAQ (reference sequence). CDR3 residues: CASSLAAQEG.

The chain recombines TRBV19 with TRBJ1-2, with TRBD1 matching 9 bases. The germline gives CDR1 LNHDA, CDR2 SQIVND (reference sequence). CDR3 length: 16 amino acids. Trimming at V came to 5 bases and at J to 5 bases, leaving 12 bases not matched to a gene. The CDR3 DNA follows: TGTGCCAGTAGTGCGCACCGGGACAGGGAAGGGTATGGCTACACCTTC. This codes for CASSAHRDREGYGYTF.

This clonotype appeared many times. The CDR3 bases are TGTGCCAGCAGCCAAGATTGGGGGCAGGACCAGCCCCAGCATTTT. Translated, it gives CASSQDWGQDQPQHF. This chain uses TRBV4-2 with TRBJ1-5; weak D call: TRBD1 (6 bases). The germline V gene has CDR1 LGHNA and CDR2 YNFKEQ. Trimming stripped 0 bases from V and 7 bases from J, with 13 bases between. CDR3 length: 15 residues.